The T cell receptor beta chain described here comes from a study of cytomegalovirus exposure and HLA in healthy donors. Study-wide findings and caveats: Among TCR beta chains, those listed as cytomegalovirus-associated numbered about 150. CMV antigen specificity of a few CMV-associated chains was confirmed in vitro. Earlier analysis looked at TCR beta V segments, and most were productive about 90% or about 30% of the time.

This clone turned up a few times. Its antigen remains unknown. The PCR contained 60 Vbeta and 13 Jbeta primers. The table came from immunoSEQ multiplex PCR; TCRdb's copy has only in-frame clones and leaves some out. The sample records 90,000 to 120,000 clones, around 73% being singletons. This CDR3 comprises 16 residues. Germline V CDR1 and CDR2: MGHRA, YSYEKL. Trimming took 4 bases from V and 0 from J, leaving 15 bases between them. Sequencing was carried out using PBMCs. This clonotype was obtained from a man aged 30 to 39 in good health and CMV-seronegative. The rearrangement joins TRBV4-1 to TRBJ1-1; D may be TRBD1 (5 bases). CDR3 amino acids: CASSPRQRSLNTEAFF. For the CDR3, the DNA is TGCGCCAGCAGCCCCCGACAGAGAAGTTTGAACACTGAAGCTTTCTTT.